This T cell receptor beta chain was obtained from a study of vaccination effects on CD4 cells after COVID-19 (dated by TCRdb to 2022 to 2024). Background on the whole study: Each participant got two doses of an mRNA SARS-CoV-2 vaccine, either BNT162b2 or mRNA-1273. In a couple of convalescent patients, pre-vaccine samples were collected 16 days and one week ahead of the first dose, 142 and 148 days after COVID-19 diagnosis. In both COVID-19 convalescent patients and infection-naive vaccine recipients, the study compared SARS-CoV-2 spike-specific CD4+ TCR repertoires from before mRNA vaccination with those from after it. The full study included 9 to 10 COVID-19 convalescent patients and a few SARS-CoV-2-naive healthy vaccine recipients. Cultures from other donors in the study were sequenced using the Oncomine TCR Beta short-read assay on an Illumina iSeq 100. Study-level results and caveats: In convalescent patients, the post-vaccine spike-reactive repertoire consisted mainly of new vaccine-induced clones, largely distinct from infection-induced clones. The study was limited by a small number of convalescent patients, and early post-infection timepoints were lacking. Marked clonal contraction was observed in both infection-induced and vaccine-induced clones at late post-vaccination timepoints, consistent with waning T cell responses.

The method was the immunoSEQ multiplex PCR assay. DNA from the cultured, isolated CD4+ T cells was subjected to TCR beta CDR3 sequencing. Under the source paper's analysis protocol: Non-productive TCR sequences were discarded, and reads were trimmed to the CDR3 region, with only CDR3s of 7 or more amino acids retained. The MANAFEST web app was used to pick out antigen-specific clonotypes by comparing their expansion in peptide wells with that in reference cultures. For clones to be considered positive, expansion at FDR<0.05 versus reference and all other wells, an odds ratio above 5, and a frequency above 0.1% in two replicate wells were required. A clonotype was called cross-reactive if it was significantly expanded both in SARS-CoV-2 spike wells and in at least one common cold coronavirus spike condition. CDR3 similarity was assessed by Levenshtein distance using the stringdist R package, and unrooted trees were constructed with ape in R 3.6.1. TCRdb holds this immuneACCESS table with in-frame rearrangements only. Some clones are missing; in checked studies, unresolved V genes explain under half, and the rest has no known cause. The V and J calls and clone size are taken from that table; D and trimming were inferred from the DNA. The sample yields tens of thousands of clones; approximately 62% were counted once. The top ten constitute roughly 18% of the sample.

CDR1 and CDR2 are drawn from the germline V gene: LGHNA, YNFKEQ. From its cysteine to its phenylalanine, the CDR3 spans 15 amino acids. Here the CDR3 DNA is all that survives: 45 bases in frame from base 1. The junction carries 9 bases between V and J, which are trimmed by 2 bases and 1 base respectively. To identify antigen-specific CD4+ T cell clonotypes by their expansion, the ViraFEST assay first stimulated PBMC with viral peptide pools and then applied TCR sequencing. After more than 9 days of culture, CD4+ T cells were isolated with the EasySep CD4+ T cell isolation kit. PCR-confirmed SARS-CoV-2 infection had occurred in convalescent patients between March and December 2020, before the Alpha, Beta and Delta variants emerged in the United States. Each well held over 1.5 million PBMC cultured in IMDM containing roughly 5% human AB serum, 8 to 10 IU/ml IL-2 and gentamicin, along with roughly 10 ug/ml peptides. On days 3 and 7, half of the culture medium was replaced with fresh IL-2-containing medium. Each peptide stimulation condition was cultured in triplicate wells unless otherwise noted. PBMC were separated from whole blood using Ficoll-Paque Plus gradient centrifugation and were then either cryopreserved at -140C or used fresh. Overlapping peptide pools spanned the spike proteins of SARS-CoV-2 and the common cold coronaviruses HCoV-NL63, HCoV-OC43 and HCoV-229E. The QIAamp micro DNA kit was used to extract genomic DNA from the cultured CD4+ T cells.

The count of this clone is one. The antigen it recognizes is unknown. No quality values exist for individual bases; no much larger clone is one base distant. Source: CD4+ T cells from PBMCs cultured with SARS-CoV-2 spike peptides, taken before COVID-19 vaccination. The label giving this sample's cell subset or site can be read as: SARS-CoV-2 spike overlapping peptide pool stimulation. The chain was built from TRBV4-2 and TRBJ1-5; the D segment could be TRBD1, given 6 matching bases. This receptor was taken from a human donor who had a prior SARS-CoV-2 infection. The nucleotide sequence is given as TGTGCCAGCAGCCAATCCGACAGGAGCAATCAGCCCCAGCATTTT. It is translated as CASSQSDRSNQPQHF.